This TCR beta chain was captured in a study of T cells after somatic rescue of genetic block (TCRdb year 2020). Describing the broader study: What the study looked at was long-term robustness, specifically in a T-cell system that came about through somatic rescue of a genetic block in T-cell development.

About this clone itself: The target of this receptor is not known. Base qualities are missing; no much larger clone stands one base away.

The protocol used for the library was the immunoSEQ multiplex PCR assay. TCRdb holds this immuneACCESS table with in-frame rearrangements only. Some clones are missing; in checked studies, unresolved V genes explain under half, and the rest has no known cause. Present in this sample are 65,000 to 70,000 clones, around 92% of which were seen just once. In total, the top ten clones hold 2.9% of the sample. The cysteine opens and the phenylalanine closes a CDR3 of 15 amino acids. The kept DNA is CDR3 alone, 45 bases in frame from the first base. CDR1 and CDR2 (SGDLS, YYNGEE) derive from the germline V gene. The V end loses 7 bases and the J end loses 1 base, and a stretch of 16 bases separates them.

Recombination linked TRBV9 to TRBJ2-3; the D gene is unclear. Sequenced material: peripheral blood mononuclear cells (PBMCs). This clonotype was obtained from a man aged 35-49 years. The nucleotide sequence is given as TGTGCCAGCTCCGTACGAGGTGCGGGCACAGATACGCAGTATTTT. It translates to CASSVRGAGTDTQYF.